The sample holds a few counts of the clone carrying this T cell receptor (beta chain). Its antigen is not known. Unmatched junction bases numbered 4, after V lost 0 bases and J lost 2 bases. CDR1 is SGHRS and CDR2 is YFSETQ in the germline V gene. The CDR3 covers 16 residues. Then a second PCR, running about 6 to 12 cycles, was carried out with a sample-barcoded 5' primer and a J-beta primer mix. TCRdb recomputed calls from the 5' RACE reads with MiXCR, one row per CDR3 protein. In the table there are approximately 880,000 distinct CDR3 sequences, around 48% of which are singletons. This record comes from a study of blood T cells in healthy people across ages. The study's findings and limits: While age rose, TCR beta diversity per million T cells dropped in a roughly linear way.

The source material was blood. The source is a man under 40 in good health. The chain joins TRBV5-1 to TRBJ1-1, with 10 bases that match TRBD1. CDR3 sequence reads: CASSLVGTGDNTEAFF. In nucleotides, the CDR3 is TGCGCCAGCAGCTTGGTAGGGACAGGGGATAACACTGAAGCTTTCTTT.